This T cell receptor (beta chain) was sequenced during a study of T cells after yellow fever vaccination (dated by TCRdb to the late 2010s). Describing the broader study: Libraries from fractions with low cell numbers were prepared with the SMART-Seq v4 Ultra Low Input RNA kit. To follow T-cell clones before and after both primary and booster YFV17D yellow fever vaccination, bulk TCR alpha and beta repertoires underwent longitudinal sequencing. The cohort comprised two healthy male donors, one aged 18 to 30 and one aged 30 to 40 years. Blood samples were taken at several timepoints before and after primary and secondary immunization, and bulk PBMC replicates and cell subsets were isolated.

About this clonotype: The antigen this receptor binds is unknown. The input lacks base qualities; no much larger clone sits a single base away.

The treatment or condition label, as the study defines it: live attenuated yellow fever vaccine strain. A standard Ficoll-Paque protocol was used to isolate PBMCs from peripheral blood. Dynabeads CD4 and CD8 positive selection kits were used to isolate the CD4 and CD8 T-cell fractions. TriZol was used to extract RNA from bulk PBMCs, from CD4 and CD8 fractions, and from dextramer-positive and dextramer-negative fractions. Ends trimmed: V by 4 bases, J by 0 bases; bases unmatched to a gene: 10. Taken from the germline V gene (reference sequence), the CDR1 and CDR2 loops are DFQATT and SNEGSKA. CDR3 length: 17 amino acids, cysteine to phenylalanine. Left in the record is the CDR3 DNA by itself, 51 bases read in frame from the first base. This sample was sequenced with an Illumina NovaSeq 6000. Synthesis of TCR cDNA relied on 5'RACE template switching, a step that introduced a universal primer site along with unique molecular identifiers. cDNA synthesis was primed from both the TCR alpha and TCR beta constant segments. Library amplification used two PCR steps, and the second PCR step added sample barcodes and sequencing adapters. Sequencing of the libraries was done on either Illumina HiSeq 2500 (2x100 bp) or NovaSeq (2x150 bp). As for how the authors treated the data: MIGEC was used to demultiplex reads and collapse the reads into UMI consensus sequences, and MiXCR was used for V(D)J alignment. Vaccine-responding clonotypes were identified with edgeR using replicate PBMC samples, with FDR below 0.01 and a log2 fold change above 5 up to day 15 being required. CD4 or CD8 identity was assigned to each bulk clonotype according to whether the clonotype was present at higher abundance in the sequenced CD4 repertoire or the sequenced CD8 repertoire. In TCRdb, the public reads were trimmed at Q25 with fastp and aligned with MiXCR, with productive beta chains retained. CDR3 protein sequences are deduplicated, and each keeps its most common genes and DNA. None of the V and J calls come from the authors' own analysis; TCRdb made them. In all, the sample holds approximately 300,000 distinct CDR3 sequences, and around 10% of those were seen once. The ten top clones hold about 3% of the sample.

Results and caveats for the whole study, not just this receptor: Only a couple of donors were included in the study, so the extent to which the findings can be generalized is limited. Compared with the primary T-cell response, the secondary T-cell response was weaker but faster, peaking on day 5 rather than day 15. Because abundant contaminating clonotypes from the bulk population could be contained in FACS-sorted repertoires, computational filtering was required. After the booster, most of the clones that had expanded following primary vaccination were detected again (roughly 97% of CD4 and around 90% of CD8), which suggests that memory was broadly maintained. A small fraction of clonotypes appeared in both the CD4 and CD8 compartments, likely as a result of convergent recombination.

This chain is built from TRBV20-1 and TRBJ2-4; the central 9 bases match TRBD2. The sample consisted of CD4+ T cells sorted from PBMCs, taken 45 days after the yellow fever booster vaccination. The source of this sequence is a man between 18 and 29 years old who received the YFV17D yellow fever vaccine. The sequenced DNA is TGCAGTGCTAATAGGTTCGCTAGCGGGGAAGCCAAAAACATTCAGTACTTC. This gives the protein CSANRFASGEAKNIQYF.